Listed below are T cell receptor beta chains from one sample, sequenced in a study of vaccination effects on CD4 cells after COVID-19. Their antigens remain unidentified. Sequencing was performed with immunoSEQ multiplex PCR; in TCRdb, only in-frame clones are kept and a portion is missing. In the table there are about 26,000 clones, 60% to 80% of which are singletons. Source: CD4+ T cells from PBMCs cultured with SARS-CoV-2 spike peptides, taken after COVID-19 vaccination. The source of these receptors is a human donor who received a COVID-19 vaccine. Some clones in this sample may be carry-over from other donors' samples. The CDR3 runs from the conserved cysteine through the conserved F or W. The order of the fields is V gene, J gene, CDR3 protein.

v_call: TRBV30; j_call: TRBJ1-4; cdr3_aa: CAWTDGQGAGEKLFF
v_call: TRBV7-9; j_call: TRBJ1-1; cdr3_aa: CASSFRQGPNTEAFF
v_call: TRBV7-6; j_call: TRBJ1-1; cdr3_aa: CASSLLTGPLGDTEAFF
v_call: TRBV4-3; j_call: TRBJ2-1; cdr3_aa: CASSQGRAGGYYNEQFF
v_call: TRBV10-3; j_call: TRBJ1-4; cdr3_aa: CAIRPGGADNEKLFF
v_call: TRBV7-2; j_call: TRBJ2-3; cdr3_aa: CASSLGPGGDTQYF
v_call: TRBV12-3/TRBV12-4; j_call: TRBJ1-2; cdr3_aa: CASSRTGRYGYTF
v_call: TRBV18; j_call: TRBJ1-2; cdr3_aa: CASSPTLLSGRPYGYTF
v_call: TRBV19; j_call: TRBJ1-5; cdr3_aa: CASSAYNQPQHF
v_call: TRBV18; j_call: TRBJ1-3; cdr3_aa: CASSPKGARNTIYF
v_call: TRBV1; j_call: TRBJ2-1; cdr3_aa: CTSSDLGGLAGGGSYNEQFF
v_call: TRBV19; j_call: TRBJ2-3; cdr3_aa: CASSARDFADTQYF
v_call: TRBV19; j_call: TRBJ2-2; cdr3_aa: CASSPFGTGPTGTGELFF
v_call: TRBV19; j_call: TRBJ2-2; cdr3_aa: CASIPRPSGLTGELFF
v_call: TRBV19; j_call: TRBJ2-3; cdr3_aa: CASTSDRDRAYF
v_call: TRBV24-1; j_call: TRBJ1-5; cdr3_aa: CATSEGQYGQPQHF
v_call: TRBV6-5; j_call: TRBJ2-3; cdr3_aa: CASSYSAMGITDTQYF
v_call: TRBV5-6; j_call: TRBJ1-1; cdr3_aa: CASSSLGGAFF
v_call: TRBV6-5; j_call: TRBJ2-1; cdr3_aa: CASSFTAGAPSNEQFF
v_call: TRBV7-2; j_call: TRBJ1-2; cdr3_aa: CASSSQTRGQVGYTF
v_call: TRBV7-6; j_call: TRBJ2-3; cdr3_aa: CASSVAGSTSTDTQYF
v_call: TRBV5-6; j_call: TRBJ2-3; cdr3_aa: CASRLSTDTQYF
v_call: TRBV9; j_call: TRBJ1-4; cdr3_aa: CASSNRGSGNEKLFF
v_call: TRBV18; j_call: TRBJ1-5; cdr3_aa: CASSPVGAGSDQPQHF
v_call: TRBV10-3; j_call: TRBJ1-2; cdr3_aa: CAISDRQGNGYTF
v_call: TRBV19; j_call: TRBJ1-2; cdr3_aa: CASSISQGKRYGYTF
v_call: TRBV30; j_call: TRBJ2-2; cdr3_aa: CAWSQWGLAGAGELFF
v_call: TRBV7-3; j_call: TRBJ2-1; cdr3_aa: CASRSSGVDSYNEQFF
v_call: TRBV6-5; j_call: TRBJ1-4; cdr3_aa: CASSYSGKSHEKLFF
v_call: TRBV6-4; j_call: TRBJ2-3; cdr3_aa: CASSIRQGLAADTQYF
v_call: TRBV27; j_call: TRBJ2-1; cdr3_aa: CASSLSGPTSSYNEQFF
v_call: TRBV6-5; j_call: TRBJ1-2; cdr3_aa: CATRWDSRYGYTF
v_call: TRBV9; j_call: TRBJ1-2; cdr3_aa: CASSVEGLNYGYTF
v_call: TRBV12-3/TRBV12-4; j_call: TRBJ1-1; cdr3_aa: CASSRNTEAFF
v_call: TRBV3-1/TRBV3-2; j_call: TRBJ2-1; cdr3_aa: CASSRSLSGDYNEQFF
v_call: TRBV7-3; j_call: TRBJ1-1; cdr3_aa: CASSQSRTTEAFF
v_call: TRBV3-1/TRBV3-2; j_call: TRBJ2-5; cdr3_aa: CASSHGTSGGYQETQYF
v_call: TRBV19; j_call: TRBJ1-5; cdr3_aa: CASRLTGRGQPQHF
v_call: TRBV24-1; j_call: TRBJ1-1; cdr3_aa: CATSDTLGQEAFF
v_call: TRBV9; j_call: TRBJ1-3; cdr3_aa: CASSVAGVEGPGNTIYF
v_call: TRBV6-1; j_call: TRBJ2-1; cdr3_aa: CASSAVGRRSYNEQFF
v_call: TRBV11-2; j_call: TRBJ2-3; cdr3_aa: CASSHTSGGADTQYF